These 17 T cell receptor beta chains originate from one sample sequenced in a study of blood T cells in healthy people across ages (dated by TCRdb to 2015 to 2017). Libraries were made using 5' RACE. Sequencing relied on an Illumina HiSeq 2500. A second PCR of roughly 7 to 12 cycles was performed with a sample-barcoded 5' primer and a J-beta primer mix. TCRdb's own reprocessing of the public reads used fastp at Q25 and MiXCR and kept productive beta chains. Merged by CDR3 protein, the rows form single entries marked with the most common genes and DNA. Counted in this sample were around 990,000 distinct CDR3 sequences; about 25% of them appeared once. The ten largest account for about 0.72% of the sample. These records were also assigned to another study, of T cells of mothers and their children.

The sample was blood. These receptors were obtained from a girl aged 2-10 years in good health.

This clonotype has a handful of counts. This chain joins TRBV6-5 and TRBJ2-1, with 8 bases that match TRBD1. The CDR3 totals 14 residues. The germline CDR1 and CDR2 sequences are MNHEY and SVGAGI. Trimming cost V 1 base and J 7 bases; bases outside gene matches: 3. The CDR3 bases are TGTGCCAGCAGTTACTTCAGGGGGCGAAATGAGCAGTTCTTC. Its protein is CASSYFRGRNEQFF.

About this clonotype itself: The germline gene is not matched at one end of the junction; a read error may be the cause. The V gene is TRBV3-1, the J gene TRBJ2-1, with D perhaps TRBD1 or TRBD2 (5 bases each). Germline V lookup: CDR1 LGHDT, CDR2 YNNKEL (reference sequence). The CDR3 sequence is 15 residues long. Here the CDR3 reads CACSRDPSSHNEQFF. The CDR3 coding sequence is TGTGCCTGCAGCCGGGACCCGAGCTCCCACAATGAGCAGTTCTTC.

The chain employs TRBV14 and TRBJ1-1; 7 bases are shared with TRBD1. This CDR3 is built from 16 residues. V shed 2 bases and J 0 bases; nucleotides not matched to a gene: 6. Germline V gives CDR1 SGHDN, CDR2 FVKESK. The DNA for the CDR3 is TGTGCCAGCAGCCAACGACAGGGCTTTATGAACACTGAAGCTTTCTTT. It translates to CASSQRQGFMNTEAFF. The variable domain in full, with the rest retrieved from reference TRBV14 and TRBJ1-1, is EAGVTQFPSHSVIEKGQTVTLRCDPISGHDNLYWYRRVMGKEIKFLLHFVKESKQDESGMPNNRFLAERTGGTYSTLKVQPAELEDSGVYFCASSQRQGFMNTEAFFGQGTRLTVV.

V usage is TRBV27 and J usage is TRBJ1-1; D is unclear. The CDR3 extends over 13 amino acids. V lost 4 bases and J 3 bases, leaving 9 bases between the germline ends. Per germline, CDR1 MNHEY and CDR2 SMNVEV (reference sequence). As DNA, the CDR3 is TGTGCCAGCAGTTCCGTCCGGGACACTGAAGCTTTCTTT. The encoded protein is CASSSVRDTEAFF.

The rearrangement links TRBV29-1 to TRBJ1-1; tentative D call: TRBD1 (6 bases). V lost 7 bases and J lost 4, with 19 bases in between. This CDR3 has 14 amino acids. CDR1 and CDR2 from the germline V gene are SQVTM and ANQGSEA. For the CDR3, the DNA is TGCAGCGGGCTCAGGGGTGTCCCGAGCACTGAAGCTTTCTTT. Its protein product is CSGLRGVPSTEAFF. The variable domain in full, completed from reference TRBV29-1 and TRBJ1-1, reads SAVISQKPSRDICQRGTSLTIQCQVDSQVTMMFWYRQQPGQSLTLIATANQGSEATYESGFVIDKFPISRPNLTFSTLTVSNMSPEDSSIYLCSGLRGVPSTEAFFGQGTRLTVV.

A few counts support this clonotype. The chain links TRBV7-9 to TRBJ1-2; 9 bases map to TRBD1. The CDR3 runs 15 residues. V shed 1 base, J shed 4 bases, and the junction held 4 bases outside the gene matches. CDR1 is SEHNR, CDR2 FQNEAQ, per germline (reference sequence). The chain's CDR3 is CASSLGDREVYGYTF. CDR3 DNA sequence: TGTGCCAGCAGCTTAGGGGACAGGGAGGTCTATGGCTACACCTTC.

This clonotype was seen only a few times. The gene calls are TRBV7-9 and TRBJ2-5; D is undetermined. The J call may be in error: the DNA end matches TRBJ2-7 better. The CDR3 runs to 12 residues. CDR1 is SEHNR and CDR2 is FQNEAQ in the germline V gene (reference sequence). The CDR3 DNA sequence: TGTGCCACAGGCACCAACTCCTACGAGCAGTACTTC. It is translated as CATGTNSYEQYF.

The table lists this clonotype with a few counts. V gene TRBV19 combines with J gene TRBJ1-1; the match to TRBD1 covers 9 bases. The germline gives CDR1 LNHDA, CDR2 SQIVND (reference sequence). The CDR3 is made up of 15 amino acids. J gave up 2 bases and V 8 bases, and 9 bases lay outside the gene matches. The CDR3 loop reads CASRTRDRDNTEAFF. The CDR3 DNA is TGTGCCAGTCGTACCCGGGACAGGGATAACACTGAAGCTTTCTTT.

The chain is built from TRBV10-3 and TRBJ2-6; D is possibly TRBD2 (5 bases). CDR1 is ENHRY, CDR2 SYGVKD, per germline. CDR3 size: 14 residues. Trimming removed 7 bases from V and 0 bases from J, with 7 bases in between. CDR3 sequence (DNA): TGTGCCATCACCCGGGACTCTGGGGCCAACGTCCTGACTTTC. Translating gives CAITRDSGANVLTF.

A few counts support this clonotype. This chain uses TRBV7-9 with TRBJ2-5; 8 bases line up with TRBD2. The CDR3 loop spans 14 amino acids. V was clipped by 7 bases and J by 3 bases; unmatched bases: 7. The germline CDR1 and CDR2 sequences are SEHNR and FQNEAQ (reference sequence). Written as DNA, the CDR3 is TGTGCCAGCAACCCGGGACTAGAGAAAGAGACCCAGTACTTC. It codes for CASNPGLEKETQYF.

There are a few counts of this clonotype. J is TRBJ2-6 and V is TRBV5-1, with TRBD1 as a possible D gene (5 bases). V lost 4 bases and J 0 bases, leaving 14 bases between the germline ends. The CDR3 consists of 17 residues. The germline V gene encodes CDR1 SGHRS and CDR2 YFSETQ. The CDR3 protein is CASSQGVYYSGANVLTF. CDR3 bases: TGCGCCAGCAGCCAAGGGGTATATTACTCTGGGGCCAACGTCCTGACTTTC.

V gene TRBV6-1 combines with J gene TRBJ1-4, with 9 bases lining up with TRBD1. This CDR3 comprises 16 residues. Germline V lookup: CDR1 MNHNS, CDR2 SASEGT. V lost 6 bases and J lost 8; bases outside the gene matches: 13. CDR3 loop: CASSPFIGQGREKLFF. The CDR3 DNA sequence: TGTGCCAGCAGCCCCTTCATCGGACAGGGGAGGGAAAAACTGTTTTTT.

This clonotype was observed a handful of times. The junction differs from germline at one of its ends, possibly a read error. This rearrangement joins TRBV12-3 or TRBV12-4 to TRBJ2-1; D gene ambiguous. The CDR3 spans 14 residues. The chain's CDR3 is CASSRTETYNEQFF. In nucleotides, the CDR3 is TGTGCCAGCAGTAGGACGGAAACCTACAACGAGCAGTTCTTC.

The sample holds a few counts of this clonotype. The CDR3 protein is CASRVGTGTDTQYF. The CDR3 nucleotides are TGCGCCAGCAGGGTCGGGACAGGCACAGATACGCAGTATTTT. The rearrangement uses TRBV5-1 and TRBJ2-3; 7 nucleotides align to TRBD1. This CDR3 spans 14 amino acids. In germline, CDR1 is SGHRS, CDR2 YFSETQ. Germline trimming cut 5 bases from V and 1 base from J; bases unmatched to any gene: 4.

The rearrangement uses TRBV7-9 and TRBJ1-2; 7 nucleotides line up with TRBD1. This CDR3 has 16 amino acids. V was clipped by 2 bases and J by 4 bases; unmatched bases: 10. The germline V gene has CDR1 SEHNR and CDR2 FQNEAQ (reference sequence). Here the CDR3 reads CASSLRGTGQPYGYTF. CDR3 nucleotide sequence: TGTGCCAGCAGCTTACGGGGGACGGGACAGCCCTATGGCTACACCTTC. Full variable domain (outside the CDR3, taken from reference TRBV7-9 and TRBJ1-2): DTGVSQNPRHKITKRGQNVTFRCDPISEHNRLYWYRQTLGQGPEFLTYFQNEAQLEKSRLLSDRFSAERPKGSFSTLEIQRTEQGDSAMYLCASSLRGTGQPYGYTFGSGTRLTVV.

This clonotype was seen more than once but under ten times. The rearrangement links TRBV10-2 to TRBJ2-5; 11 bases fit TRBD1. Germline V gene data show CDR1 as WSHSY and CDR2 as SAAADI. Germline trimming cut 3 bases from V and 4 bases from J; bases unmatched to any gene: 4. The CDR3 totals 15 residues. Written as DNA, the CDR3 is TGCGCCAGCAGTGATCCGGGACAGGGGGGAGAGACCCAGTACTTC. This gives the protein CASSDPGQGGETQYF.

The V call is TRBV5-1, the J call TRBJ1-2, with D perhaps matching TRBD1 (5 bases). The CDR3 sequence is 14 residues long. Looked up from germline, CDR1 is SGHRS and CDR2 is YFSETQ. Trimming left V 0 bases short and J 3 bases short, with 9 bases between. CDR3 bases: TGCGCCAGCAGCTTGGATCAGGGTGACTATGGCTACACCTTC. Translating gives CASSLDQGDYGYTF. Combining the CDR3 with reference TRBV5-1 and TRBJ1-2 gives the whole variable domain KAGVTQTPRYLIKTRGQQVTLSCSPISGHRSVSWYQQTPGQGLQFLFEYFSETQRNKGNFPGRFSGRQFSNSRSEMNVSTLELGDSALYLCASSLDQGDYGYTFGSGTRLTVV.